The clone carrying this T cell receptor (beta chain) was observed once. Its antigen is unknown. Cultured CD4+ T-cell DNA underwent Oncomine TCR Beta short-read sequencing. MiXCR was run by TCRdb on the PCR reads, yielding one entry per CDR3 protein. The repertoire holds more than 15,000 distinct CDR3 sequences, 31% seen once, with about a sixth in the top ten. These data originate in a study of vaccination and CD4 T cells after COVID-19. Study information: Each control culture was treated with a CEFX pool, an HIV-1 Nef pool, or no peptide.

Treatment reported: roughly 11-day PBMC culture with coronavirus spike peptide pools or control peptides (ViraFEST assay). The ViraFEST method relied on peptide pools to expand antigen-specific T cells, followed by TCR sequencing. Positive PCR dates ranged from March to December 2020; these dates predated US Alpha, Beta and Delta variants. Germline CDR1 is DFQATT and CDR2 is SNEGSKA (reference sequence). Trimming removed 6 bases at V and 3 bases at J, with 6 bases between. The CDR3 has 11 residues. The sample was cultured CD4+ T cells from blood. The receptor was derived from a human donor with COVID-19. The V gene is TRBV20-1, the J gene TRBJ1-3; D uncertain. The CDR3 here is CSARDGNTIYF. CDR3 bases: TGCAGTGCGCGGGATGGAAACACCATATATTTT.